The clone carrying this TCR beta chain was seen a handful of times. Its antigen is as yet unknown. This entry comes from a study of response to subunit inactivated influenza vaccine. The study's findings and limits: Authors suggested each seasonal influenza vaccination recruits few new T cells.

The CDR3 consists of 13 residues. Germline loops: CDR1 MGHRA, CDR2 YSYEKL. V was trimmed by 1 base and J by 9 bases, leaving 12 bases between them. TCRdb independently ran MiXCR on the RT-PCR reads; one entry per CDR3 protein. The data contain about 310,000 distinct CDR3 sequences, about 20% of them singletons. The chain recombines TRBV4-1 with TRBJ2-5, with unresolved D. Sequencing was performed on PBMCs from blood, taken roughly 20 months after vaccination. The TCR comes from a man aged 45 to 70 who received an inactivated influenza vaccine. The CDR3 sequence: CASSQGTQSPQYF. In DNA, the CDR3 is TGCGCCAGCAGCCAAGGGACCCAAAGCCCCCAGTACTTC.